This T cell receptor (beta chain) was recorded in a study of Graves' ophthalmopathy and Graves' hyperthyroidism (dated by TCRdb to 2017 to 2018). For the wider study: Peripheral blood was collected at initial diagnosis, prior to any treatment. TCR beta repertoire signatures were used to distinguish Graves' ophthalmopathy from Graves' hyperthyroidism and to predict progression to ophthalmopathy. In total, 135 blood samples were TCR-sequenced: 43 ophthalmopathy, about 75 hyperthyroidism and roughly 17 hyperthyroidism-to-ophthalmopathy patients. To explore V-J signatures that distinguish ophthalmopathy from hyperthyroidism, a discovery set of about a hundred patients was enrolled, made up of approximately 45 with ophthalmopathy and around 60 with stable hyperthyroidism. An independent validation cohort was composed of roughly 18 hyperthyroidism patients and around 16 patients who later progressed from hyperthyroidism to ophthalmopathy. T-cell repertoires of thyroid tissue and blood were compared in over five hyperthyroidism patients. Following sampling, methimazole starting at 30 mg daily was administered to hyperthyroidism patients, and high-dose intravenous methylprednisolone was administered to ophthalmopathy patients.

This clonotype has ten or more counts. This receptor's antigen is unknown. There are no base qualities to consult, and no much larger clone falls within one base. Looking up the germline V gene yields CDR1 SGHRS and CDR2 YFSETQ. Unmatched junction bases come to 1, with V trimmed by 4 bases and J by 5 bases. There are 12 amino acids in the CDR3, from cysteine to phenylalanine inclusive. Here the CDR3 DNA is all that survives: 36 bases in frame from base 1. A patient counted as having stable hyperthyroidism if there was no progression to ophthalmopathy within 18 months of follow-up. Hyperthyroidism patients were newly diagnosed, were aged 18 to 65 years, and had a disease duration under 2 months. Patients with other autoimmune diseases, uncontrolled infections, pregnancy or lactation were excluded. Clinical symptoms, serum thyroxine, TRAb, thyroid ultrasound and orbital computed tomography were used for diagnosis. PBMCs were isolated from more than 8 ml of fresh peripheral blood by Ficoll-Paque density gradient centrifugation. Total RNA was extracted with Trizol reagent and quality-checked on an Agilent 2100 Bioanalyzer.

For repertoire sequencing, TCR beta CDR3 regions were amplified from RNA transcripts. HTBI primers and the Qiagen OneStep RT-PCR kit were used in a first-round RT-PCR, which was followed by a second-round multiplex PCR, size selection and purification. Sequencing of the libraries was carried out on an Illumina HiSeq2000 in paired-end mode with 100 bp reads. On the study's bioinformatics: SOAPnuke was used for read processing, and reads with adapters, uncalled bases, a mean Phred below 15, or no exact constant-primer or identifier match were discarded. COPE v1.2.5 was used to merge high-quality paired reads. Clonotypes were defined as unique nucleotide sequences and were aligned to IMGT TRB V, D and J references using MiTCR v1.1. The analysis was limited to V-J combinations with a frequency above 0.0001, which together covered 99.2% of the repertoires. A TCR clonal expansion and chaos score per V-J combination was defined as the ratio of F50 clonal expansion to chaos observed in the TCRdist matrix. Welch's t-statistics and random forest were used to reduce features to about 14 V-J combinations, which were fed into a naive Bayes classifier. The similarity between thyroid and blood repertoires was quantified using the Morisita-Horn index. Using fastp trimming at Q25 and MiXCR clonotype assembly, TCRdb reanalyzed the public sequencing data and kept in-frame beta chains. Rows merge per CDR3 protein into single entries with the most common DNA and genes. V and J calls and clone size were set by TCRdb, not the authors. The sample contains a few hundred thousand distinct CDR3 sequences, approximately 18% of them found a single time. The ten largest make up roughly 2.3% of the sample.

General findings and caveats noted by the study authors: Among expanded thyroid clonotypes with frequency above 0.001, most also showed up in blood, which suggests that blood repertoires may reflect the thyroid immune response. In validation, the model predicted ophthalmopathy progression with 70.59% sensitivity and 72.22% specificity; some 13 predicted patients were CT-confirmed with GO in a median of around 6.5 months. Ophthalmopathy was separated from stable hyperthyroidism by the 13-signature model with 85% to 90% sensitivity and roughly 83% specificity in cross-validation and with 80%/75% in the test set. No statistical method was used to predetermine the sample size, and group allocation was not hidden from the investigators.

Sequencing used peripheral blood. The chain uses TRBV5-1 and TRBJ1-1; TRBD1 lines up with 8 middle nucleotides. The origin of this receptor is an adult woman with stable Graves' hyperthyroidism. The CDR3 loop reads CASSRDRTEAFF. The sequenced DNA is TGCGCCAGCAGCCGGGACAGGACTGAAGCTTTCTTT.